Listed below are T cell receptor beta chains from one sample, sequenced in a study of T cell repertoires in cytomegalovirus infection. TCRdb redid the calling of the reads with MiXCR, one entry per CDR3 protein. This table holds 300,000 or so distinct CDR3 sequences, about 23% found once. Sequences were obtained from PBMCs. Source of these receptors: a human donor in good health (CMV status not recorded). Some clones in this sample may be carry-over from other donors' samples. CDR3s include the opening cysteine and the closing phenylalanine or tryptophan. The D gene is left open where the match is weak. Only part of the rows carry a size: once, few, many, or a class if the clone is expanded.

cdr3_nt cdr3_aa v_call d_call j_call clone_size
TGTGCCAGCAGCGAAGGGCCCACTGAAGCTTTCTTT CASSEGPTEAFF TRBV7-2 . TRBJ1-1 many
TGTGCCAGCAGAGCAACAGGGGGCGTTTATGGCTACACCTTC CASRATGGVYGYTF TRBV7-2 TRBD1 TRBJ1-2 few
TGTGCCAGCAGCGGACAGGGGGAAAGCTCCTACGAGCAGTACTTC CASSGQGESSYEQYF TRBV28 TRBD1 TRBJ2-7 few
TGTGCCAGCAGCAAGGGACAGATCGGGTACGAGCAGTACTTC CASSKGQIGYEQYF TRBV7-2 TRBD1 TRBJ2-7 .
TGTGCCAGCAGTTCCTCCGGGACAGGGAGGGGAAAAGGCTACACCTTC CASSSSGTGRGKGYTF TRBV28 TRBD1 TRBJ1-2 .
TGCGCCAGCAGCCATCCCACGGTAGCCAAATGGGGAGGAAACATTCAGTACTTC CASSHPTVAKWGGNIQYF TRBV4-1 . TRBJ2-4 few
TGTGCCAGCAGCTCAGATGGCGGGAGACGAGATACGCAGTATTTT CASSSDGGRRDTQYF TRBV11-2 TRBD2 TRBJ2-3 .
TGTGCCAGCAGCTCTTCCCGGACTAGCGGGAGTTACGAGCAGTACTTC CASSSSRTSGSYEQYF TRBV7-2 TRBD2 TRBJ2-7 .
TGTGCCAGCAGTTCCGTACTGGATTCCTACGAGCAGTACTTC CASSSVLDSYEQYF TRBV28 . TRBJ2-7 .
TGTGCCAGCAGCCAAAATGACCTACCCCTCCACTTT CASSQNDLPLHF TRBV7-2 . TRBJ1-6 many
TGTGCCACCAGTGATTTGCGAACAGGGGGCGGAGAGACCCAGTACTTC CATSDLRTGGGETQYF TRBV24-1 TRBD1 TRBJ2-5 few
TGTGCCAGTAGATTACGAGACGAAGCTTTCTTT CASRLRDEAFF TRBV19 . TRBJ1-1 once
TGCGCCAGCAGCTTGATTCGACAGTCAGTCTACAATGAGCAGTTCTTC CASSLIRQSVYNEQFF TRBV5-1 . TRBJ2-1 .
TGTGCCAGCAGCCCGCGGACAGGGGCGAGACGGTTCGCCGGGGAGCTGTTTTTT CASSPRTGARRFAGELFF TRBV7-2 TRBD1 TRBJ2-2 few
TGTGCCAGCAGCTTAGGTAGCGGGAGGGCGAACGAGCAGTACTTC CASSLGSGRANEQYF TRBV7-2 TRBD2 TRBJ2-7 .
TGTGCCAGCAGCGCGGGACAGGGGGCGTCGCGGGGAGGCACAGATACGCAGTATTTT CASSAGQGASRGGTDTQYF TRBV5-4 TRBD1 TRBJ2-3 .
TGCAGCGTTGAACCCGAGGGGATGAACACTGAAGCTTTCTTT CSVEPEGMNTEAFF TRBV29-1 . TRBJ1-1 .
TGTGCCAGCAGCCCAGGCGGGGCACTTATAAATGAGCAGTTCTTC CASSPGGALINEQFF TRBV5-4 . TRBJ2-1 .